This T cell receptor (beta chain) is from a study of blood T cells in healthy people across ages. Regarding the study as a whole: It was not possible, with unsorted PBMCs, to conclusively compare naive and antigen-experienced cells.

A second PCR of about 6 to 12 cycles used a sample-barcoded 5' primer and a J-beta primer mix. Each cDNA molecule received a tag from a template-switch adaptor that had 12 random nucleotides. A minimum of 2.5 million CDR3-containing paired-end reads was obtained for each sample. TCRdb used MiXCR to reprocess the 5' RACE reads, holding one entry per CDR3 protein. Altogether about 690,000 distinct CDR3 sequences are present, 40% to 45% being singletons, with the ten largest covering around 30%. This clonotype was observed a handful of times. The antigen remains undetermined. This sequence was found in a man aged 80 or over in good health. Specimen: blood.

The CDR3 sequence is CSVDGRGRGTNEKLFF. CDR3 coding DNA: TGCAGCGTTGACGGGAGGGGAAGGGGAACTAATGAAAAACTGTTTTTT. V and J are TRBV29-1 and TRBJ1-4, with D possibly TRBD1 on 5 matching bases. This CDR3 comprises 16 residues. Germline lookup yields CDR1 SQVTM and CDR2 ANQGSEA. The ends were cut back, 3 bases at V and 1 base at J, with 15 bases in the middle.